The sequence of this TCR beta chain was determined in a study of human T cells and chemical hapten exposure. Time point meaning: patch test 2, 6 weeks after DPC sensitization. Treatment defined: therapeutic diphenylcyclopropenone sensitization with weekly scalp DPC. Total RNA extraction was carried out from unfractionated whole blood. The CDR3 covers 13 residues. V was pared by 5 bases and J by 7 bases, with 7 bases of the junction left unmatched. The V gene's germline CDR1 is LGHDT and CDR2 YNNKEL (reference sequence). TCRdb called the RACE reads again in MiXCR, with one record for every CDR3 protein. The sample shows tens of thousands of distinct CDR3 sequences, 6.5% to 8.5% of them seen only once. This clonotype appeared a few times.

The sequencing here drew on whole blood, taken in connection with sensitization to the hapten diphenylcyclopropenone (DPC). This sequence joins TRBV3-1 and TRBJ1-1, with TRBD1 matching 7 bases. This clonotype was obtained from a woman aged 25-40 years with alopecia areata. Some clones in this sample may be carry-over from other donors' samples. The CDR3 region is CASSRGTANEAFF. CDR3 DNA sequence: TGTGCCAGCAGCAGAGGGACAGCCAATGAAGCTTTCTTT.